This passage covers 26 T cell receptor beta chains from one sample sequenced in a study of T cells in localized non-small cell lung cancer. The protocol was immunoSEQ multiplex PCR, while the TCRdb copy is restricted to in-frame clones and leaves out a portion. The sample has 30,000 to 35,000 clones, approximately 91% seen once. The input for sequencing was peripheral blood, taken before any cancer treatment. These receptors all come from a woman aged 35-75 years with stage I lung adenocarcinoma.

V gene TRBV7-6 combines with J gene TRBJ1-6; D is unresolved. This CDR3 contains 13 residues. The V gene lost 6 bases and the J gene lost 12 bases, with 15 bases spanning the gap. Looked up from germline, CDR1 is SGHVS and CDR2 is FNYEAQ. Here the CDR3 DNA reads TGTGCCAGCAGTCAAATCCCCGGTGTACCCCTCCACTTT. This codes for CASSQIPGVPLHF.

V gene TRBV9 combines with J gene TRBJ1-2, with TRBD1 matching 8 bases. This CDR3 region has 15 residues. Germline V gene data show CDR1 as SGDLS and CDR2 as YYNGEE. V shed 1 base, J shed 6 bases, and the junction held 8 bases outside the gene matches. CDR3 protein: CASSVTSQGGHGYTF. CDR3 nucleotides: TGTGCCAGCAGCGTAACCTCACAGGGGGGGCATGGCTACACCTTC.

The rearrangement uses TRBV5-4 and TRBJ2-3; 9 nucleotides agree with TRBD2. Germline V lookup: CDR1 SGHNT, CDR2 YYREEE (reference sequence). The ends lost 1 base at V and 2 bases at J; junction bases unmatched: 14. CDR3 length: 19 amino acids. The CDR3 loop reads CASSLLAGGPSGDTDTQYF. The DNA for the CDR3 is TGTGCCAGCAGCTTGTTGGCGGGGGGGCCGTCGGGGGACACAGATACGCAGTATTTT.

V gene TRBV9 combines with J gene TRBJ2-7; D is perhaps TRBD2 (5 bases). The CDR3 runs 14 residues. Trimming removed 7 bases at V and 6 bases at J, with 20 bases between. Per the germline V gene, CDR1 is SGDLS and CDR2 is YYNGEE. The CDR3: CASEGFGLGTEQYF. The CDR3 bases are TGTGCCAGCGAGGGATTCGGCTTGGGTACCGAGCAGTACTTC.

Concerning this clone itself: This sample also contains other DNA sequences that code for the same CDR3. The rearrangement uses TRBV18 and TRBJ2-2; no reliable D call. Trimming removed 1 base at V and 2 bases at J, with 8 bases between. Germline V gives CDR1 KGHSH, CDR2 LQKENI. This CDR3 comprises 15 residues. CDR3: CASSPRPANTGELFF. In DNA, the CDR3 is TGTGCCAGCTCACCACGGCCAGCTAACACCGGGGAGCTGTTTTTT.

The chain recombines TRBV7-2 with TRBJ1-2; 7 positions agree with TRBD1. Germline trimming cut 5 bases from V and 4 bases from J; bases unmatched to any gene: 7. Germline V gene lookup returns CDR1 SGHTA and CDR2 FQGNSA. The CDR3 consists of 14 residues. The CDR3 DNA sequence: TGTGCCAGCAGCGCGACAGGGAGCAGCTATGGCTACACCTTC. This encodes CASSATGSSYGYTF.

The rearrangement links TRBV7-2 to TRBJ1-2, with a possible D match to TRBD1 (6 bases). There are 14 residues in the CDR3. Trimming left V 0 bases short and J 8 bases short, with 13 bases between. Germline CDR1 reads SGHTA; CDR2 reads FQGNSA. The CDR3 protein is CASSLAGAFQGYTF. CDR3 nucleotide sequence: TGTGCCAGCAGCTTAGCGGGGGCGTTCCAGGGCTACACCTTC.

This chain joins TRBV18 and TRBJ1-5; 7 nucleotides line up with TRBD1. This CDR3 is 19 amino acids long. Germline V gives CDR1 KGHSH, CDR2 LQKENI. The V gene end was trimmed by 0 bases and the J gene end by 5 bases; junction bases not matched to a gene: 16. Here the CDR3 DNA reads TGTGCCAGCTCACCACCGGACAGGTCGGTTGGGTGGTATGATCAGCCCCAGCATTTT. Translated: CASSPPDRSVGWYDQPQHF.

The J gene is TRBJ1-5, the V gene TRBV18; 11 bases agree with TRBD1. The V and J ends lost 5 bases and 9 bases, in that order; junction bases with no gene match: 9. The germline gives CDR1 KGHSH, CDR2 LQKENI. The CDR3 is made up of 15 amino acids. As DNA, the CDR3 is TGTGCCAGCTCAACCGGGACAGGGGGTTATGGGCCCCAGCATTTT. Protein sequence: CASSTGTGGYGPQHF. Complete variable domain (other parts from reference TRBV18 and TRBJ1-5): NAGVMQNPRHLVRRRGQEARLRCSPMKGHSHVYWYRQLPEEGLKFMVYLQKENIIDESGMPKERFSAEFPKEGPSILRIQQVVRGDSAAYFCASSTGTGGYGPQHFGDGTRLSIL.

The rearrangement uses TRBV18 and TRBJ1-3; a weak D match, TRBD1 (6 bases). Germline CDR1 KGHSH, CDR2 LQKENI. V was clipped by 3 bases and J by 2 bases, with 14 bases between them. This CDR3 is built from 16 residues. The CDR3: CASSPRTGSAGNTIYF. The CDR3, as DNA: TGTGCCAGCTCACCGCGTACAGGGAGTGCTGGAAACACCATATATTTT.

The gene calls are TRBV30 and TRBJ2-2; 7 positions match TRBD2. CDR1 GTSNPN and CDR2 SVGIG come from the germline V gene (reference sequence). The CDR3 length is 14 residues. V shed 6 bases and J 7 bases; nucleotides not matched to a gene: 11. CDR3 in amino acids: CACPLRGKNGELFF. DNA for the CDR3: TGTGCCTGCCCCTTGCGGGGGAAGAACGGGGAGCTGTTTTTT.

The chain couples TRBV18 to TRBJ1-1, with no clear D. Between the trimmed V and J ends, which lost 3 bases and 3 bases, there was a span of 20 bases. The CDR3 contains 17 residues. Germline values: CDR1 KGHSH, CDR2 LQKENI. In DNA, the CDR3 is TGTGCCAGCTCACCTTTCGTCCCAGGCATACGGGACACTGAAGCTTTCTTT. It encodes CASSPFVPGIRDTEAFF.

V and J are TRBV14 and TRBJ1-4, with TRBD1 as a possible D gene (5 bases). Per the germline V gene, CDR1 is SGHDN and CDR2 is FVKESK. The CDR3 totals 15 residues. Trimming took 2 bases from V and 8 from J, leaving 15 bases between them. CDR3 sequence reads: CASSQSIGAGEKLFF. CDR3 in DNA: TGTGCCAGCAGCCAATCGATCGGGGCCGGAGAAAAACTGTTTTTT.

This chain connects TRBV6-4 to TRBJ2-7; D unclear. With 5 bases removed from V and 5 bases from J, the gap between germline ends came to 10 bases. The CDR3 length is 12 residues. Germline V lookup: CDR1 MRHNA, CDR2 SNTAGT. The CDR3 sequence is CASSFSPHEQYF. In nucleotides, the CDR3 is TGTGCCAGCAGTTTCTCCCCCCACGAGCAGTACTTC.

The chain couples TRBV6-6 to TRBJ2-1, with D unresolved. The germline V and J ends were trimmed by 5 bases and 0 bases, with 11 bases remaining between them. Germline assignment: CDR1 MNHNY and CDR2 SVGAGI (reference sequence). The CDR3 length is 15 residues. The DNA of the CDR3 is TGTGCCAGCAGTCAACAGCTGGACTCCTACAATGAGCAGTTCTTC. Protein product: CASSQQLDSYNEQFF.

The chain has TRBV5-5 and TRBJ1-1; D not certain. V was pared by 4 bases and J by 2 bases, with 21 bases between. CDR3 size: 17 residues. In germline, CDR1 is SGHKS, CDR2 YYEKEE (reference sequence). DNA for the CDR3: TGTGCCAGCAGCAAGAGAGAACTACAGAGGGTTAACACTGAAGCTTTCTTT. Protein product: CASSKRELQRVNTEAFF.

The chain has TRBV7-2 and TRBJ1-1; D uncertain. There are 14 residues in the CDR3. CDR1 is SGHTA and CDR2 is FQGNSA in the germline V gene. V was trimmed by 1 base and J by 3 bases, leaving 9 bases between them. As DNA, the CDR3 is TGTGCCAGCAGCTTAGTCGCTTCAGACACTGAAGCTTTCTTT. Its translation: CASSLVASDTEAFF.

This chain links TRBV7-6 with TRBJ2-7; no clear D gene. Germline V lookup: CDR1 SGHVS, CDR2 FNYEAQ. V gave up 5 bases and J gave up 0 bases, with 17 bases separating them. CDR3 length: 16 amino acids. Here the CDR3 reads CASSQLLGSISYEQYF. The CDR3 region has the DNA TGTGCCAGCAGCCAGCTGTTGGGGTCCATCTCCTACGAGCAGTACTTC.

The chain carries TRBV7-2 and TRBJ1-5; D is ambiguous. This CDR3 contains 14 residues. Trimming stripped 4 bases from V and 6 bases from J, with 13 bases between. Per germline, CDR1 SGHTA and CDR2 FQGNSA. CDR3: CASSSSTRAQPQHF. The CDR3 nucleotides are TGTGCCAGCAGCTCCTCGACGCGGGCTCAGCCCCAGCATTTT.

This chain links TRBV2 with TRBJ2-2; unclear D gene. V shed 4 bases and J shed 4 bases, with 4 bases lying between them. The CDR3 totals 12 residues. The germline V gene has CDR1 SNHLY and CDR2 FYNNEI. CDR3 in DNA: TGTGCCAGCAGTGGGGGCACCGGGGAGCTGTTTTTT. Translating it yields CASSGGTGELFF.

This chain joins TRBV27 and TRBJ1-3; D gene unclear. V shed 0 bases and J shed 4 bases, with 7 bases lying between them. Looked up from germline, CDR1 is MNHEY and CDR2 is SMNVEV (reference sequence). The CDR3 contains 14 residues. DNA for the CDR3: TGTGCCAGCAGTTTATCTCCCTTGGGAAACACCATATATTTT. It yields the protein CASSLSPLGNTIYF.

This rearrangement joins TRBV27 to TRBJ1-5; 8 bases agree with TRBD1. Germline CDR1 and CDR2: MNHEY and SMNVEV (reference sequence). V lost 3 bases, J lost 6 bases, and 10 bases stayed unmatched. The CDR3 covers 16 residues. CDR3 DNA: TGTGCCAGCAGTTTGAGGCACCGACAGGGGAGTCAGCCCCAGCATTTT. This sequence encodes CASSLRHRQGSQPQHF.

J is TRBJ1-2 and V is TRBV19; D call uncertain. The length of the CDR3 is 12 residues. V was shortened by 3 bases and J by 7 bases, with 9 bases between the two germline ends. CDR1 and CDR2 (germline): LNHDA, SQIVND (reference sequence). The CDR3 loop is CASSIRDGGYTF. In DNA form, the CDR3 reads TGTGCCAGTAGTATCCGAGACGGTGGCTACACCTTC.

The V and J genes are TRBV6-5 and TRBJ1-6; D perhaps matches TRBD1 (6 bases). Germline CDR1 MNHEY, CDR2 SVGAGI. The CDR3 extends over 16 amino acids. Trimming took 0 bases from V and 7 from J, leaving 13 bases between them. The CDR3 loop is CASSYSNHRANSPLHF. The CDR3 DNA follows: TGTGCCAGCAGTTACTCGAATCACAGGGCAAATTCACCCCTCCACTTT.

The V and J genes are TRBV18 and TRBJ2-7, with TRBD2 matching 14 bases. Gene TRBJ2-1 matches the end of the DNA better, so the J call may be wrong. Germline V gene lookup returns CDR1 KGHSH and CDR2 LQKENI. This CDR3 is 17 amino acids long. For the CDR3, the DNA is TGTGCCAGCTCACTCCGGACTAGCGGGGGGAAAAACAATGAGCAGTTCTTC. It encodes CASSLRTSGGKNNEQFF.

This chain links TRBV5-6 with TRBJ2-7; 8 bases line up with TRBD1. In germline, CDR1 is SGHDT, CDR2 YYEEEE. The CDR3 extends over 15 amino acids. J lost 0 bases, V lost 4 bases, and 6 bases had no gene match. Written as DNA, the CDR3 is TGTGCCAGCAGCCAGAACAGGGGGAGCTCCTACGAGCAGTACTTC. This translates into CASSQNRGSSYEQYF.